One sample yielded the 17 T cell receptor beta chains listed below, sequenced in a study of blood T cell repertoires in COVID-19. The table came from immunoSEQ multiplex PCR; TCRdb's copy has only in-frame clones and leaves some out. The repertoire holds tens of thousands of clones, approximately 84% seen once, with about 2.5% in the top ten. The sample taken for sequencing was peripheral blood. The receptors stem from a man aged 45 to 65 with acute or convalescent COVID-19.

This clone was seen more than once but under ten times. V is TRBV12-3 or TRBV12-4 and J is TRBJ1-1; no firm D call. The CDR3 contains 13 residues. With 5 bases removed from V and 8 bases from J, the gap between germline ends came to 15 bases. In DNA, the CDR3 is TGTGCCAGCAGTCCCGCACCCGGGAACGAAGCTTTCTTT. Its translation is CASSPAPGNEAFF.

The chain carries TRBV5-5 and TRBJ2-3, with 10 bases aligning to TRBD2. J gave up 4 bases and V 5 bases, and 10 bases lay outside the gene matches. Germline V lookup: CDR1 SGHKS, CDR2 YYEKEE (reference sequence). CDR3 size: 16 residues. Here the CDR3 DNA reads TGTGCCAGCAGGGGACTTAGCGGGGGGCCGCCAGATACGCAGTATTTT. Translated, it gives CASRGLSGGPPDTQYF.

The chain uses TRBV19 and TRBJ1-5; D gene unclear. V dropped 7 bases and J dropped 0 bases, with 10 bases sitting between them. There are 14 residues in the CDR3. CDR1 is LNHDA and CDR2 is SQIVND in the germline V gene (reference sequence). CDR3 protein: CASNQVSSNQPQHF. The DNA for the CDR3 is TGTGCCAGTAATCAGGTCAGTAGCAATCAGCCCCAGCATTTT.

In its sample, this clone is medium-sized. This rearrangement joins TRBV5-1 to TRBJ2-7, with unresolved D. The CDR3 extends over 13 amino acids. The germline V gene encodes CDR1 SGHRS and CDR2 YFSETQ. V lost 2 bases to trimming and J lost 2 bases, with 8 bases between them. This CDR3 is CASSLAPTYEQYF. CDR3 sequence (DNA): TGCGCCAGCAGCTTAGCTCCTACCTACGAGCAGTACTTC.

V usage is TRBV5-6 and J usage is TRBJ1-5; no definite D call. V shed 1 base and J shed 6 bases, with 5 bases lying between them. Per the germline V gene, CDR1 is SGHDT and CDR2 is YYEEEE. The CDR3 has 12 amino acids. The CDR3 sequence is CASSLTGQPQHF. The DNA for the CDR3 is TGTGCCAGCAGCTTGACTGGTCAGCCCCAGCATTTT.

CDR3 loop: CASSMNRAQNSPLHF. Written as DNA, the CDR3 is TGTGCCAGCAGCATGAACAGGGCGCAAAATTCACCCCTCCACTTT. The genes are TRBV7-2 and TRBJ1-6; a possible D gene is TRBD1 (6 bases). This CDR3 is 15 amino acids long. Per the germline V gene, CDR1 is SGHTA and CDR2 is FQGNSA. V was shortened by 5 bases and J by 7 bases, with 15 bases between the two germline ends. Using reference TRBV7-2 and TRBJ1-6 for the parts outside the CDR3, the full variable domain is GAGVSQSPSNKVTEKGKDVELRCDPISGHTALYWYRQSLGQGLEFLIYFQGNSAPDKSGLPSDRFSAERTGGSVSTLTIQRTQQEDSAVYLCASSMNRAQNSPLHFGNGTRLTVT.

The chain couples TRBV2 to TRBJ1-2, with TRBD1 matching 12 bases. Germline V gives CDR1 SNHLY, CDR2 FYNNEI. The CDR3 contains 13 residues. V lost 6 bases and J lost 8; bases outside the gene matches: 4. DNA for the CDR3: TGTGCCAGCAGGGGACAGGGGGCAGGAGGCTACACCTTC. Amino acids: CASRGQGAGGYTF.

V gene TRBV7-9 combines with J gene TRBJ2-5; 7 nucleotides line up with TRBD1. V trimming: 6 bases; J trimming: 0 bases; junction bases outside the gene matches: 7. Germline V gene lookup returns CDR1 SEHNR and CDR2 FQNEAQ (reference sequence). CDR3 length equals 15 residues. CDR3 sequence (DNA): TGTGCCAGCAGTCGACACGGACAGGACCAAGAGACCCAGTACTTC. Its protein product is CASSRHGQDQETQYF.

The chain recombines TRBV7-9 with TRBJ2-7, with D perhaps TRBD1 (5 bases). Trimming took off 3 bases at V and 2 bases at J, with 17 bases between the two ends. CDR1 is SEHNR and CDR2 is FQNEAQ in the germline V gene (reference sequence). This CDR3 comprises 16 residues. CDR3 protein: CASSFPTRQGTYEQYF. CDR3 in DNA: TGTGCCAGCAGCTTCCCAACGAGGCAGGGAACCTACGAGCAGTACTTC. Full variable domain (rest looked up from reference TRBV7-9 and TRBJ2-7): DTGVSQNPRHKITKRGQNVTFRCDPISEHNRLYWYRQTLGQGPEFLTYFQNEAQLEKSRLLSDRFSAERPKGSFSTLEIQRTEQGDSAMYLCASSFPTRQGTYEQYFGPGTRLTVT.

The chain has TRBV2 and TRBJ1-6, with 9 bases matching TRBD1. The junction had 4 bases not matched to a gene; V was cut back by 4 bases and J by 6 bases. The CDR3 loop spans 15 amino acids. Looked up from germline, CDR1 is SNHLY and CDR2 is FYNNEI. CDR3 loop: CASSGTGDFNSPLHF. In DNA, the CDR3 is TGTGCCAGCAGTGGGACAGGGGATTTTAATTCACCCCTCCACTTT.

This clone has only one observation. This chain joins TRBV6-6 and TRBJ2-5, with 11 bases fitting TRBD1. Germline assignment: CDR1 MNHNY and CDR2 SVGAGI (reference sequence). The junction had 10 bases not matched to a gene; V was cut back by 8 bases and J by 5 bases. The CDR3 consists of 15 residues. This chain's CDR3 is CASAKRDRGSETQYF. Here the CDR3 DNA reads TGTGCCAGCGCTAAAAGGGACAGGGGGAGCGAGACCCAGTACTTC.

Comments on this clone: The germline gene is not matched at one end of the junction; a read error may be the cause. This chain links TRBV7-3 with TRBJ2-3; possible D gene TRBD1, 6 bases. The CDR3 has 12 amino acids. Germline V gives CDR1 SGHTA, CDR2 FQGTGA. The CDR3 reads CVSPRGGRYAVF. In DNA, the CDR3 is TGTGTCTCGCCCAGGGGCGGCAGATACGCAGTATTT.

CDR3 residues: CASSIRLAEYEQYF. CDR3 coding DNA: TGTGCCAGTAGTATAAGGCTAGCGGAATACGAGCAGTACTTC. The J gene is TRBJ2-7, the V gene TRBV19, with 7 bases lining up with TRBD2. This CDR3 is 14 amino acids long. After removal of 2 bases from V and 4 bases from J, the junction contained 5 bases not matched to a gene. The germline CDR1 and CDR2 sequences are LNHDA and SQIVND (reference sequence).

As regards this clone: Other DNA variants within this sample encode the same CDR3. V usage is TRBV3-1 (or the pseudogene TRBV3-2) and J usage is TRBJ2-1, with D unclear. This CDR3 has 11 residues. Germline V CDR1 and CDR2: LGHDT, YNNKEL (reference sequence). The V gene lost 4 bases and the J gene lost 10 bases, with 8 bases spanning the gap. The CDR3 loop is CASSRGREQFF. The DNA of the CDR3 is TGTGCCAGCAGCCGAGGAAGGGAGCAGTTCTTC.

The chain joins TRBV4-1 to TRBJ2-3, with D unresolved. The CDR3 has 18 residues. V was trimmed by 4 bases and J by 2 bases, leaving 22 bases between them. Germline loops: CDR1 MGHRA, CDR2 YSYEKL. The CDR3 bases are TGCGCCAGCAGCCCGACCCCCCGGGTAGCCCTCTACACAGATACGCAGTATTTT. It yields the protein CASSPTPRVALYTDTQYF.

The V call is TRBV3-1 (or the pseudogene TRBV3-2), the J call TRBJ1-6; possible D gene TRBD1, 5 bases. Trimming left V 1 base short and J 5 bases short, with 15 bases between. The CDR3 loop spans 17 amino acids. Germline assignment: CDR1 LGHDT and CDR2 YNNKEL (reference sequence). CDR3 residues: CASSQADGTAHNSPLHF. CDR3 nucleotide sequence: TGTGCCAGCAGCCAAGCGGACGGGACTGCTCATAATTCACCCCTCCACTTT.

The chain recombines TRBV5-4 with TRBJ2-1, with TRBD2 matching over 12 bases. V lost 4 bases to trimming and J lost 2 bases; unmatched junction nucleotides: 4. The CDR3 covers 16 residues. Germline V CDR1 and CDR2: SGHNT, YYREEE (reference sequence). As DNA, the CDR3 is TGTGCCAGCAGCCCGAGGACTAGCGGGACCTACAATGAGCAGTTCTTC. As protein: CASSPRTSGTYNEQFF.